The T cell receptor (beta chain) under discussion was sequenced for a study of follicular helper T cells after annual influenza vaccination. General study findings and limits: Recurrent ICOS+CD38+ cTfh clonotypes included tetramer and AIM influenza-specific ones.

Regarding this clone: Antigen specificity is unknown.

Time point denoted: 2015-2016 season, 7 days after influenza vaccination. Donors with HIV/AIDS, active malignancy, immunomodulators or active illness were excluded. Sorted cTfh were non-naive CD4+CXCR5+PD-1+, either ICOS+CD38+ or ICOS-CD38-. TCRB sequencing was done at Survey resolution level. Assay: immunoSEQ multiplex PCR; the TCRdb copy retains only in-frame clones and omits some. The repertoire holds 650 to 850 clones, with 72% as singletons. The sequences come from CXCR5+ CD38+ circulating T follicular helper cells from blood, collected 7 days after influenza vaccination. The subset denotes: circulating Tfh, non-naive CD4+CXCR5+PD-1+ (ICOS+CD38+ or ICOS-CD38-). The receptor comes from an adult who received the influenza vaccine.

The CDR3 coding sequence is TGCGCCAGCAGCCTACCGACAGGATACGAGCAGTACTTC. Translation: CASSLPTGYEQYF. This rearrangement joins TRBV5-1 to TRBJ2-7; tentatively, D is TRBD1 (6 bases). Germline CDR1 SGHRS, CDR2 YFSETQ. The CDR3 is made up of 13 amino acids. V shed 4 bases and J shed 4 bases, with 12 bases lying between them.